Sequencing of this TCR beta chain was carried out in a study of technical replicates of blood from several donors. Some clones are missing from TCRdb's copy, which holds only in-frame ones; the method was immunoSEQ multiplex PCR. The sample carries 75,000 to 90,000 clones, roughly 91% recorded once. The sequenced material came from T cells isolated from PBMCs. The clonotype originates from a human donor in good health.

CDR3: CASSLSQGASSYEQYF. As DNA, the CDR3 is TGTGCCAGCAGCTTGTCGCAGGGGGCTAGCTCCTACGAGCAGTACTTC. This chain uses TRBV11-2 with TRBJ2-7; the match to TRBD1 covers 8 bases. With 3 bases clipped from V and 0 bases from J, the junction kept 7 bases outside the gene matches. Germline values: CDR1 SGHAT, CDR2 FQNNGV. This CDR3 has 16 amino acids.